Listed here are 10 T cell receptor beta chains from one sample, sequenced in a study of blood T cell repertoires in COVID-19. This table comes from immunoSEQ multiplex PCR, and its TCRdb copy is limited to in-frame clones, with some not included. The data contain 200,000 to 250,000 clones, 88% of them singletons. Input material: peripheral blood. All receptors derive from a man between 45 and 60 years old with COVID-19, enrolled during active disease.

This clone appeared once. The chain has TRBV6-1 and TRBJ1-1; the D gene is possibly TRBD1 (5 bases). CDR3 length: 13 amino acids. Trimming took 3 bases from V and 10 from J, leaving 15 bases between them. The germline V gene encodes CDR1 MNHNS and CDR2 SASEGT. As DNA, the CDR3 is TGTGCCAGCAGTGAGCGGGGGGGGGAGGGAGCTTTCTTT. This codes for CASSERGGEGAFF.

The chain carries TRBV7-9 and TRBJ1-2; tentative D call: TRBD1 (6 bases). Deletions cut 1 base from V and 7 bases from J, with 13 bases between. The germline CDR1 and CDR2 sequences are SEHNR and FQNEAQ (reference sequence). The CDR3 is 14 amino acids. The CDR3 loop reads CASSLGDTQGGYTF. CDR3 coding DNA: TGTGCCAGCAGCTTAGGGGACACTCAGGGTGGCTACACCTTC.

The chain joins TRBV5-6 to TRBJ2-3; D is undetermined. Trimming cost V 0 bases and J 0 bases, with 8 bases left between them. The germline V gene has CDR1 SGHDT and CDR2 YYEEEE. The CDR3 has 15 amino acids. CDR3 residues: CASSLARLSTDTQYF. The CDR3 DNA reads as TGTGCCAGCAGCTTGGCCAGGCTAAGCACAGATACGCAGTATTTT.

The J gene is TRBJ1-5, the V gene TRBV19; D perhaps matches TRBD1 (5 bases). V shed 6 bases and J shed 4 bases, with 13 bases lying between them. This CDR3 comprises 14 residues. Germline-derived CDR1 and CDR2 are LNHDA and SQIVND (reference sequence). The CDR3 DNA follows: TGTGCCAGTAGCCAAGCGGGGGGGAATCAGCCCCAGCATTTT. It specifies CASSQAGGNQPQHF.

The rearrangement links TRBV6-5 to TRBJ1-4, with 7 positions matching TRBD1. CDR1 is MNHEY, CDR2 SVGAGI, per germline. The CDR3 has 15 amino acids. V trimming: 0 bases; J trimming: 2 bases; junction bases outside the gene matches: 0. The DNA for the CDR3 is TGTGCCAGCAGTTACTCCAGGGGGACTAATGAAAAACTGTTTTTT. Translated, it gives CASSYSRGTNEKLFF.

This clone has a single count. V usage is TRBV7-9 and J usage is TRBJ1-4; D unresolved. CDR3 size: 15 residues. From germline, CDR1 is SEHNR and CDR2 FQNEAQ (reference sequence). V lost 5 bases to trimming and J lost 0 bases, with 10 bases between them. The CDR3 loop is CASSSPGTTNEKLFF. CDR3 nucleotide sequence: TGTGCCAGCAGCAGCCCGGGGACAACTAATGAAAAACTGTTTTTT. The full variable domain, with the rest looked up from reference TRBV7-9 and TRBJ1-4, is DTGVSQNPRHKITKRGQNVTFRCDPISEHNRLYWYRQTLGQGPEFLTYFQNEAQLEKSRLLSDRFSAERPKGSFSTLEIQRTEQGDSAMYLCASSSPGTTNEKLFFGSGTQLSVL.

In its sample, this clone was seen once. The rearrangement joins TRBV5-6 to TRBJ2-3, with no clear D. This CDR3 region has 14 residues. V lost 0 bases, J lost 6 bases, and 11 bases lay in between. Looked up from germline, CDR1 is SGHDT and CDR2 is YYEEEE. DNA for the CDR3: TGTGCCAGCAGCTTGGGAGAGCGCCCGGATACGCAGTATTTT. As protein: CASSLGERPDTQYF.

The J gene is TRBJ2-3, the V gene TRBV6-2 or TRBV6-3, with TRBD2 matching 7 bases. Trimming took 1 base from V and 2 from J; bases not matched to a gene: 9. The CDR3 is 17 amino acids. Germline values: CDR1 MNHEY, CDR2 SVGEGT. For the CDR3, the DNA is TGTGCCAGCAGTTACTTTTCCGGGGGGTTAATCACAGATACGCAGTATTTT. It encodes CASSYFSGGLITDTQYF.

The chain combines TRBV9 with TRBJ2-3; 13 bases are shared with TRBD2. CDR3 length: 15 residues. Trimming removed 4 bases from V and 6 bases from J; junction bases left unmatched: 5. The germline gives CDR1 SGDLS, CDR2 YYNGEE. CDR3: CASSPRLAGGDTQYF. CDR3 coding DNA: TGTGCCAGCAGCCCACGACTAGCGGGGGGCGATACGCAGTATTTT. Based on the CDR3 plus reference TRBV9 and TRBJ2-3, the full variable domain is DSGVTQTPKHLITATGQRVTLRCSPRSGDLSVYWYQQSLDQGLQFLIQYYNGEERAKGNILERFSAQQFPDLHSELNLSSLELGDSALYFCASSPRLAGGDTQYFGPGTRLTVL.

The chain uses TRBV2 and TRBJ2-4; D is undetermined. This CDR3 spans 14 amino acids. In germline, CDR1 is SNHLY, CDR2 FYNNEI. The ends were cut back, 0 bases at V and 4 bases at J, with 7 bases in the middle. CDR3 in amino acids: CASSEAPVKNIQYF. The CDR3 DNA reads TGTGCCAGCAGTGAAGCGCCGGTAAAAAACATTCAGTACTTC.